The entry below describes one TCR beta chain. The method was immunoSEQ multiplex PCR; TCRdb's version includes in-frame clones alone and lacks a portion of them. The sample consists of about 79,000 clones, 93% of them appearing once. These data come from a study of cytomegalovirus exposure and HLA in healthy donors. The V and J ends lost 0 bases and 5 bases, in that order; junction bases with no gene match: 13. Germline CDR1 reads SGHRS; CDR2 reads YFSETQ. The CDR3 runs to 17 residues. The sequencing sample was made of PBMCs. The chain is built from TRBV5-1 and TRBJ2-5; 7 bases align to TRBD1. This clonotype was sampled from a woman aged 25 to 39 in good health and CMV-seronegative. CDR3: CASSLVLGRGGGETQYF. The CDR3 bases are TGCGCCAGCAGCTTGGTTTTAGGTCGAGGGGGCGGGGAGACCCAGTACTTC.